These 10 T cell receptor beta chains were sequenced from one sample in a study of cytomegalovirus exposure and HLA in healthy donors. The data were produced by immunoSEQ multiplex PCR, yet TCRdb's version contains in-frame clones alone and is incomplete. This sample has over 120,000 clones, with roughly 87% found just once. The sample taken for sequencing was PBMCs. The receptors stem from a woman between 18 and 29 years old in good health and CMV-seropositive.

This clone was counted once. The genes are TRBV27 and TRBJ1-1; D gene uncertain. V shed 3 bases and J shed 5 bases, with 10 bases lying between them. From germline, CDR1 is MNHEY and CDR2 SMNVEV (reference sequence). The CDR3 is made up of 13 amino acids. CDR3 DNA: TGTGCCAGCAGTTTCGGCCCGGGGACTGAAGCTTTCTTT. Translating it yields CASSFGPGTEAFF.

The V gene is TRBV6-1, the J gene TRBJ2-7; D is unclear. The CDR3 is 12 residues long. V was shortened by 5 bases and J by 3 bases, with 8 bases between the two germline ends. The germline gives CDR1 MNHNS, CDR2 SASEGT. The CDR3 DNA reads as TGTGCCAGCAGTCCTTATAACTACGAGCAGTACTTC. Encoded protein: CASSPYNYEQYF.

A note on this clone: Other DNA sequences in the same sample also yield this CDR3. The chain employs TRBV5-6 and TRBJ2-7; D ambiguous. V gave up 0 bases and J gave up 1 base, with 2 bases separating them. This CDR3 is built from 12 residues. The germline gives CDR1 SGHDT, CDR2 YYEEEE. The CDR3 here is CASSLASYEQYF. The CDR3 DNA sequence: TGTGCCAGCAGCTTGGCATCCTACGAGCAGTACTTC.

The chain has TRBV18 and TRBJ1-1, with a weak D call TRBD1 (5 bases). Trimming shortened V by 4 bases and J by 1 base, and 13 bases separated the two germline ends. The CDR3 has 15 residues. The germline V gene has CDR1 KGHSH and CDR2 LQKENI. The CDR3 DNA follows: TGTGCCAGCTCACGCCAGGGCGTATCGAACACTGAAGCTTTCTTT. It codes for CASSRQGVSNTEAFF.

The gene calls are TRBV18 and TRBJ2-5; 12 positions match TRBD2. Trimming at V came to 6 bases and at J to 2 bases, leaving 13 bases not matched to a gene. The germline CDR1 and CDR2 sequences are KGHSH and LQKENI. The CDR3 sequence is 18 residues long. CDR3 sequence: CASSRGLAGGPDQETQYF. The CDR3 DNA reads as TGTGCCAGCTCCCGCGGGCTAGCGGGGGGGCCTGATCAAGAGACCCAGTACTTC.

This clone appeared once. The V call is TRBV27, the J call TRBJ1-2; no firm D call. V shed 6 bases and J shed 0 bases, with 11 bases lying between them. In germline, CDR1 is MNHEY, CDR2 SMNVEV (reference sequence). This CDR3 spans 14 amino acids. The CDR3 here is CASRSYSSNYGYTF. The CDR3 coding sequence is TGTGCCAGCAGAAGCTACAGTTCTAACTATGGCTACACCTTC.

CDR3 bases: TGTGCCAGCAGTTACTGGGACACTCCTAACTATGGCTACACCTTC. Translating it yields CASSYWDTPNYGYTF. This chain uses TRBV6-5 with TRBJ1-2; maybe TRBD1 (6 bases). The CDR3 spans 15 residues. In germline, CDR1 is MNHEY, CDR2 SVGAGI. V was shortened by 1 base and J by 0 bases, with 9 bases between the two germline ends.

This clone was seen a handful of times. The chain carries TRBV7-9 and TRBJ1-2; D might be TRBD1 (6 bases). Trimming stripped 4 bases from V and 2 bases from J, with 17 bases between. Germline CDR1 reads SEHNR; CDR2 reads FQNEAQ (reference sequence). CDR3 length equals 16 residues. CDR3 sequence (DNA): TGTGCCAGCAGCTCCCCGCTCACTCAGGGGAACTATGGCTACACCTTC. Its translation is CASSSPLTQGNYGYTF.

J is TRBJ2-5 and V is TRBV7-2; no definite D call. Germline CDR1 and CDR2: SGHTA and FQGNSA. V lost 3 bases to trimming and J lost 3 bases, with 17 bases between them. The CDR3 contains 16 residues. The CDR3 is CASSFPVVRPEETQYF. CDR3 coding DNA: TGTGCCAGCAGCTTTCCGGTAGTGCGTCCGGAAGAGACCCAGTACTTC.

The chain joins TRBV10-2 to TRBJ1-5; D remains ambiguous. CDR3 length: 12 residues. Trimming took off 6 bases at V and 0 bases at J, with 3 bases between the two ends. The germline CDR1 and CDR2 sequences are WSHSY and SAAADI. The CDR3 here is CASSHSNQPQHF. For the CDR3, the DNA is TGCGCCAGCAGCCATAGCAATCAGCCCCAGCATTTT.